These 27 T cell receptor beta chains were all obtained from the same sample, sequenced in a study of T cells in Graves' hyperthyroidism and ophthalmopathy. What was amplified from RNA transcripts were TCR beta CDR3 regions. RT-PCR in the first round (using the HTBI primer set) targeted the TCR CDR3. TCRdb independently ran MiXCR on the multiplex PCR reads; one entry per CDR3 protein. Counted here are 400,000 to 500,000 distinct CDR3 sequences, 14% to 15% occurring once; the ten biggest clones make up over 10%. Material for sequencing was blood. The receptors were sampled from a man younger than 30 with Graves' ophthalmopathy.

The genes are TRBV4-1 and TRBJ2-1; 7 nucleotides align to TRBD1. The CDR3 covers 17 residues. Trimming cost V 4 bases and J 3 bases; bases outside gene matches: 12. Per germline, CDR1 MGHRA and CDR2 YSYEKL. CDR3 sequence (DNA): TGCGCCAGCAGCCCCCGGCCGCAGGGGGTGAGCTACAATGAGCAGTTCTTC. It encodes CASSPRPQGVSYNEQFF.

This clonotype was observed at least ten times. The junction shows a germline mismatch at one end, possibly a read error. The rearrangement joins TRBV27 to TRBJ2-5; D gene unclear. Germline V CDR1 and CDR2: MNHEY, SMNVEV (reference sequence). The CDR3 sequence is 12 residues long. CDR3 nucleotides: TGTGCCAGCAGCTTATCGGGAGAGACCCAGTACTTC. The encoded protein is CASSLSGETQYF.

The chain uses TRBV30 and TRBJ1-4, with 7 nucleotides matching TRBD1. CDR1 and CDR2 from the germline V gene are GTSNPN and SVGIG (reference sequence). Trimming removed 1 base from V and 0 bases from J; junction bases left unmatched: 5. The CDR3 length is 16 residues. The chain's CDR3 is CAWSDGTDATNEKLFF. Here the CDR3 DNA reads TGTGCCTGGAGTGATGGGACAGATGCAACTAATGAAAAACTGTTTTTT. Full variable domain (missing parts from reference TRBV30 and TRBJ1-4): SQTIHQWPATLVQPVGSPLSLECTVEGTSNPNLYWYRQAAGRGLQLLFYSVGIGQISSEVPQNLSASRPQDRQFILSSKKLLLSDSGFYLCAWSDGTDATNEKLFFGSGTQLSVL.

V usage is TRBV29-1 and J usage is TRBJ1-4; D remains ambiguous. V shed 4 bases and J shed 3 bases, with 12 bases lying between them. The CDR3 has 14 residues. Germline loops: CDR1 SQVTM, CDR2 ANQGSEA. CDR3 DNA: TGCAGCGTTGTTGAGGGTTGGCCTAATGAAAAACTGTTTTTT. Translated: CSVVEGWPNEKLFF.

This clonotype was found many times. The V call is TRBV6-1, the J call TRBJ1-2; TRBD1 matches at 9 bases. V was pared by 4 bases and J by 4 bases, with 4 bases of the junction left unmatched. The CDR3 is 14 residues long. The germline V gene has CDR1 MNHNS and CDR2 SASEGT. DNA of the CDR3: TGTGCCAGCAGTGCGGGACAGGGCCTCTATGGCTACACCTTC. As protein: CASSAGQGLYGYTF.

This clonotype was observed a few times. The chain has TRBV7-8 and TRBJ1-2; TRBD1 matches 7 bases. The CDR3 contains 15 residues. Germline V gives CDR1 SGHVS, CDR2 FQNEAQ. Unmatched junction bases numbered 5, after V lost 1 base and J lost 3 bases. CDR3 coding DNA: TGTGCCAGCAGCTTAGACCCCGGGACAGACTATGGCTACACCTTC. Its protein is CASSLDPGTDYGYTF.

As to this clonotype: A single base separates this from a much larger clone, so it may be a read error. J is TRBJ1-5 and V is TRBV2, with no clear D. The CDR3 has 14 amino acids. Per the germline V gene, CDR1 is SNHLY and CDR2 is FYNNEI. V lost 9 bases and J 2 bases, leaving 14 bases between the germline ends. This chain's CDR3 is CARTDDGGNQPQHF. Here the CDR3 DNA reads TGTGCCAGGACGGATGATGGAGGCAATCAGCCCCAGCATTTT. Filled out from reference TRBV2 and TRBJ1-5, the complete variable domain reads EPEVTQTPSHQVTQMGQEVILRCVPISNHLYFYWYRQILGQKVEFLVSFYNNEISEKSEIFDDQFSVERPDGSNFTLKIRSTKLEDSAMYFCARTDDGGNQPQHFGDGTRLSIL.

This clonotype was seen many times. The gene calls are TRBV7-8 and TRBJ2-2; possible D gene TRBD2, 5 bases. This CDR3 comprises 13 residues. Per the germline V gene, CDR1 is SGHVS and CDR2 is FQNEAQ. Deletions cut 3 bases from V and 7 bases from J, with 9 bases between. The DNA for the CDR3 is TGTGCCAGCAGCTTTCTTGGAGGCGGGGAGCTGTTTTTT. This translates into CASSFLGGGELFF.

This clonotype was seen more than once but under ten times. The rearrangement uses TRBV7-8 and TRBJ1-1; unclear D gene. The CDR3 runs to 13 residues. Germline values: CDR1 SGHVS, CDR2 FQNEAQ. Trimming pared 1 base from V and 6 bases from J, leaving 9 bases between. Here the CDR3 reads CASSLDGSPEAFF. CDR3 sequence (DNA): TGTGCCAGCAGCTTAGACGGGTCGCCTGAAGCTTTCTTT.

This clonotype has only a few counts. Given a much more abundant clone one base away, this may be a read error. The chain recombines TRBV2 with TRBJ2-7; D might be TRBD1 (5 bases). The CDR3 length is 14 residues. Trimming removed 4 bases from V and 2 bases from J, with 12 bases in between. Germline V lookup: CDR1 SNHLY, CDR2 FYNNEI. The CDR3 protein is CASSGTQGPYEQYF. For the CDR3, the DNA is TGTGCCAGCAGTGGTACCCAGGGCCCCTACGAGCAGTACTTC.

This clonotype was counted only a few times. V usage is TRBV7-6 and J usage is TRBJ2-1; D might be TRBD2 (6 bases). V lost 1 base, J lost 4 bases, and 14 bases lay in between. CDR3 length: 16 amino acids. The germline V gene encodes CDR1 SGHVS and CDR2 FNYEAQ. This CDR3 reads CASSLVAGPKYNEQFF. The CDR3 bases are TGTGCCAGCAGCTTAGTGGCGGGACCGAAATACAATGAGCAGTTCTTC.

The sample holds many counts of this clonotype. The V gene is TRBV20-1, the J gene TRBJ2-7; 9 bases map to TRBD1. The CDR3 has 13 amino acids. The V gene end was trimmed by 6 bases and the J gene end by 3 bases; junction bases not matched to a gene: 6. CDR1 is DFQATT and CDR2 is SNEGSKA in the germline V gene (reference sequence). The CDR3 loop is CSANRGQSYEQYF. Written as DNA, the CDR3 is TGCAGTGCCAACAGGGGGCAGAGCTACGAGCAGTACTTC.

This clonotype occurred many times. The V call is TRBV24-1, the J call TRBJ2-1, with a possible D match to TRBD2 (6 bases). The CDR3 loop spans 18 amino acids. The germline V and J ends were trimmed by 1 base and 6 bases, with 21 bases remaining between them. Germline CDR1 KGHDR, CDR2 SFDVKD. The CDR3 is CATSDFAGPFSPTNEQFF. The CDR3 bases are TGTGCCACCAGTGATTTCGCGGGGCCTTTTTCCCCCACCAATGAGCAGTTCTTC.

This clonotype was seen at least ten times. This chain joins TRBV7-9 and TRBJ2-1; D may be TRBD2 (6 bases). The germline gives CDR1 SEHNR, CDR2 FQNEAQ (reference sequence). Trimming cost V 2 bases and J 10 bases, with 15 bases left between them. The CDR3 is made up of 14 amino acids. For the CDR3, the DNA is TGTGCCAGCAGCTTACTCGGACTACTACAAGAGCAGTTCTTC. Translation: CASSLLGLLQEQFF. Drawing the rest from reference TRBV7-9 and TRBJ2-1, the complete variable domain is DTGVSQNPRHKITKRGQNVTFRCDPISEHNRLYWYRQTLGQGPEFLTYFQNEAQLEKSRLLSDRFSAERPKGSFSTLEIQRTEQGDSAMYLCASSLLGLLQEQFFGPGTRLTVL.

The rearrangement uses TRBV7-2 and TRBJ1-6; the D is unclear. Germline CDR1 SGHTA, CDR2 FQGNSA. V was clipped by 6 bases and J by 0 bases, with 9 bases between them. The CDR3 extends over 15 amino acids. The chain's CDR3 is CASREQSSYNSPLHF. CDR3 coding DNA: TGTGCCAGCAGAGAACAGAGCTCCTATAATTCACCCCTCCACTTT.

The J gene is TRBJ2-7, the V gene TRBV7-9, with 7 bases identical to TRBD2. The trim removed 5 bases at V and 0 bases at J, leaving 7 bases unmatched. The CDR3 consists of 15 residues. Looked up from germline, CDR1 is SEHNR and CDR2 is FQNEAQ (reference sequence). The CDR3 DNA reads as TGTGCCAGCAGCCCCTATTCGGGGGGCTCCTACGAGCAGTACTTC. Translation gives CASSPYSGGSYEQYF.

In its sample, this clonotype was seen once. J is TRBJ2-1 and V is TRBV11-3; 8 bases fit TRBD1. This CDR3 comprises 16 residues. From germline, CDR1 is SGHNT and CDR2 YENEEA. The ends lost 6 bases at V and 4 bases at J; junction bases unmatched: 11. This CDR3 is CASSCRPGQVYNEQFF. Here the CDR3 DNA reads TGTGCCAGCAGTTGCCGACCGGGACAGGTGTACAATGAGCAGTTCTTC.

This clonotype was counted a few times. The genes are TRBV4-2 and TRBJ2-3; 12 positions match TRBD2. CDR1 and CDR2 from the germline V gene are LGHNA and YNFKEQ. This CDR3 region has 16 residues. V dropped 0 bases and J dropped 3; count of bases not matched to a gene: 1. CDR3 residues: CASSQETSGGTDTQYF. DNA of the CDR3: TGTGCCAGCAGCCAAGAGACTAGCGGGGGTACAGATACGCAGTATTTT.

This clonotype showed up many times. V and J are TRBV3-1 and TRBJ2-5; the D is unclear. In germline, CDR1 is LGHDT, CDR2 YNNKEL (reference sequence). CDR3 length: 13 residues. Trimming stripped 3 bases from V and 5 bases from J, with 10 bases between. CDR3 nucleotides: TGTGCCAGCAGCCAGACCTTGGCTGAGACCCAGTACTTC. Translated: CASSQTLAETQYF.

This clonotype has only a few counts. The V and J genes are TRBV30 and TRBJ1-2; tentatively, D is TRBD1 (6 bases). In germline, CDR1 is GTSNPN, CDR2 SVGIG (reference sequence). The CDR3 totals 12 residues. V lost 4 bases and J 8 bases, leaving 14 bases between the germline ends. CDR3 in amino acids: CAWTADSWGYTF. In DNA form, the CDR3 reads TGTGCCTGGACGGCGGACAGTTGGGGCTACACCTTC.

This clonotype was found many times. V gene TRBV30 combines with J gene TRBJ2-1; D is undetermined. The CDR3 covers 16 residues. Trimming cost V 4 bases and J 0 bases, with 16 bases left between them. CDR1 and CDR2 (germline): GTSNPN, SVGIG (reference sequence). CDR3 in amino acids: CAWIDVGISSYNEQFF. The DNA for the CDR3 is TGTGCCTGGATTGACGTGGGAATAAGCTCCTACAATGAGCAGTTCTTC.

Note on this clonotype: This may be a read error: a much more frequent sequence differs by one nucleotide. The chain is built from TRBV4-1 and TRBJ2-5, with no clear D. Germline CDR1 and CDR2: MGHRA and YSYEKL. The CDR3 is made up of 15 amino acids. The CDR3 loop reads CASSHQVTDQGTQYF. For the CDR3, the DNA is TGCGCCAGCAGCCACCAAGTGACGGATCAAGGGACCCAGTACTTC.

The CDR3 is CAWSITGSPYNEQFF. As DNA, the CDR3 is TGTGCCTGGAGTATCACAGGGTCCCCCTACAATGAGCAGTTCTTC. The rearrangement joins TRBV30 to TRBJ2-1, with a tentative D call TRBD1 (6 bases). The CDR3 has 15 residues. The V gene's germline CDR1 is GTSNPN and CDR2 SVGIG (reference sequence). Trimming stripped 2 bases from V and 2 bases from J, with 13 bases between.

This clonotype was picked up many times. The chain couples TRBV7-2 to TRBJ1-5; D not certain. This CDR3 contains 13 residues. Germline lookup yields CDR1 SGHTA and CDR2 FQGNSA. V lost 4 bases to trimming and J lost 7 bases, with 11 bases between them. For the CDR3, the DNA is TGTGCCAGCAGCTCATGGGAGAACCAGCCCCAGCATTTT. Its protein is CASSSWENQPQHF.

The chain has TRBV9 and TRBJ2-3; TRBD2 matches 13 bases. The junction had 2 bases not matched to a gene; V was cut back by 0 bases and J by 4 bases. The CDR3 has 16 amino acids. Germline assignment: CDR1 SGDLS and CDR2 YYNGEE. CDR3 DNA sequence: TGTGCCAGCAGCGTAGGGACTAGCGGGGGCCCAGATACGCAGTATTTT. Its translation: CASSVGTSGGPDTQYF.

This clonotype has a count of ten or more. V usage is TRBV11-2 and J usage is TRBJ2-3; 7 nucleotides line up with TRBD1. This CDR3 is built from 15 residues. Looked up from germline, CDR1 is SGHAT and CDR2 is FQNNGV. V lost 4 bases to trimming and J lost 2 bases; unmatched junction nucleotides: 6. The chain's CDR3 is CASSSRQGPTDTQYF. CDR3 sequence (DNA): TGTGCCAGCAGCTCTCGACAGGGACCCACAGATACGCAGTATTTT. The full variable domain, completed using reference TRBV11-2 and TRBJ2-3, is EAGVAQSPRYKIIEKRQSVAFWCNPISGHATLYWYQQILGQGPKLLIQFQNNGVVDDSQLPKDRFSAERLKGVDSTLKIQPAKLEDSAVYLCASSSRQGPTDTQYFGPGTRLTVL.

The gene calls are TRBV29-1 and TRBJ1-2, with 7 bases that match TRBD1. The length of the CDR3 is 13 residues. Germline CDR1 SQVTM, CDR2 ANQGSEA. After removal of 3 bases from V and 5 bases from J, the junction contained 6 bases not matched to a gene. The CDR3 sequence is CSVDPDRAYGYTF. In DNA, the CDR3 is TGCAGCGTTGATCCCGACAGGGCGTATGGCTACACCTTC.